The next 31 T cell receptor beta chains were all read from a single sample in a study of blood T cell repertoires in COVID-19. The table came from immunoSEQ multiplex PCR; TCRdb's copy has only in-frame clones and leaves some out. Seen here are fewer than 350,000 clones, roughly 90% observed once, and the top ten hold 1.7%. Sequenced material: PBMCs or T cells enriched from blood (not recorded which). The receptors were gathered from a young woman with acute COVID-19.

The V and J genes are TRBV28 and TRBJ2-4, with 9 nucleotides matching TRBD1. The CDR3 covers 15 residues. Germline-derived CDR1 and CDR2 are MDHEN and SYDVKM. With V trimmed by 5 bases and J by 7 bases, 9 bases remained unmatched. The CDR3 DNA reads as TGTGCCAGCAGTGCCCCCGGGACAGGGTTTAACATTCAGTACTTC. Its translation is CASSAPGTGFNIQYF.

In regard to this clone: Within the sample, other DNA sequences also encode this same CDR3. This chain connects TRBV3-1 (or the pseudogene TRBV3-2) to TRBJ1-5, with D tentatively TRBD1 (6 bases). Germline V gives CDR1 LGHDT, CDR2 YNNKEL (reference sequence). The CDR3 extends over 15 amino acids. V lost 1 base to trimming and J lost 4 bases, with 11 bases between them. The CDR3 protein is CASSQGGLPNQPQHF. In DNA form, the CDR3 reads TGTGCCAGCAGCCAAGGGGGGCTCCCGAATCAGCCCCAGCATTTT.

The CDR3: CAISEGTSPPYEQYF. The CDR3 nucleotides are TGTGCCATCAGTGAGGGGACTAGCCCCCCCTACGAGCAGTACTTC. The J gene is TRBJ2-7, the V gene TRBV10-3; 9 nucleotides line up with TRBD2. Trimming cost V 2 bases and J 2 bases; bases outside gene matches: 4. Germline V gene data show CDR1 as ENHRY and CDR2 as SYGVKD. The CDR3 sequence is 15 residues long.

The rearrangement uses TRBV30 and TRBJ2-7, with 10 bases aligning to TRBD2. The ends lost 1 base at V and 4 bases at J; junction bases unmatched: 7. Germline values: CDR1 GTSNPN, CDR2 SVGIG (reference sequence). The CDR3 extends over 15 amino acids. The CDR3 bases are TGTGCCTGGAGTGGCCTAGCGGGAGCCTTGTACGAGCAGTACTTC. Protein sequence: CAWSGLAGALYEQYF.

This clone has just one count. The V gene is TRBV5-1, the J gene TRBJ2-3, with TRBD2 matching over 9 bases. CDR3 length: 15 amino acids. Unmatched junction bases numbered 4, after V lost 1 base and J lost 4 bases. CDR1 and CDR2 from the germline V gene are SGHRS and YFSETQ. This CDR3 is CASSLPSGTADTQYF. DNA of the CDR3: TGCGCCAGCAGCTTGCCTAGCGGGACCGCAGATACGCAGTATTTT. Full variable domain (rest looked up from reference TRBV5-1 and TRBJ2-3): KAGVTQTPRYLIKTRGQQVTLSCSPISGHRSVSWYQQTPGQGLQFLFEYFSETQRNKGNFPGRFSGRQFSNSRSEMNVSTLELGDSALYLCASSLPSGTADTQYFGPGTRLTVL.

Points on this clone: This specimen includes other DNA sequences encoding the same CDR3. The chain recombines TRBV4-3 with TRBJ2-1; tentatively, D is TRBD2 (5 bases). Deletions cut 1 base from V and 3 bases from J, with 10 bases between. Germline CDR1 is LGHNA and CDR2 is YSLEER. The CDR3 contains 15 residues. CDR3 coding DNA: TGCGCCAGCAGCCAAGGAAGCGGACTCTACAATGAGCAGTTCTTC. Translation gives CASSQGSGLYNEQFF.

The V gene is TRBV19, the J gene TRBJ1-3; the D is unclear. This CDR3 spans 16 amino acids. The V gene lost 6 bases and the J gene lost 0 bases, with 15 bases spanning the gap. Germline V lookup: CDR1 LNHDA, CDR2 SQIVND (reference sequence). The CDR3 loop reads CASSPLKRPSGNTIYF. For the CDR3, the DNA is TGTGCCAGTAGCCCTCTTAAGCGGCCCTCTGGAAACACCATATATTTT.

Only a few counts were recorded for this clone. Here the CDR3 reads CASSSYQGEEGYTF. DNA for the CDR3: TGTGCCAGCAGCTCCTATCAGGGCGAAGAGGGCTACACCTTC. The V gene is TRBV7-2, the J gene TRBJ1-2, with a weak D call TRBD1 (5 bases). The germline gives CDR1 SGHTA, CDR2 FQGNSA. CDR3 length: 14 residues. V shed 4 bases and J shed 8 bases, with 17 bases lying between them.

The chain joins TRBV6-5 to TRBJ2-1, with 8 bases lining up with TRBD2. Germline V CDR1 and CDR2: MNHEY, SVGAGI. V shed 5 bases, J shed 5 bases, and the junction held 5 bases outside the gene matches. The CDR3 totals 14 residues. DNA of the CDR3: TGTGCCAGCAGTCACGGGACTAGTCACAATGAGCAGTTCTTC. This gives the protein CASSHGTSHNEQFF.

V and J are TRBV11-2 and TRBJ2-1, with 14 bases matching TRBD2. Per germline, CDR1 SGHAT and CDR2 FQNNGV. V lost 4 bases and J lost 6; bases outside the gene matches: 14. CDR3 length: 19 amino acids. The CDR3 sequence is CASSSDRDRGLAGVNEQFF. In DNA form, the CDR3 reads TGTGCCAGCAGCTCCGACCGGGACAGGGGACTAGCGGGAGTCAATGAGCAGTTCTTC.

The chain employs TRBV30 and TRBJ1-2; D perhaps matches TRBD1 (5 bases). V was shortened by 0 bases and J by 5 bases, with 16 bases between the two germline ends. Looked up from germline, CDR1 is GTSNPN and CDR2 is SVGIG (reference sequence). The CDR3 consists of 15 residues. As DNA, the CDR3 is TGTGCCTGGAGTGTTAGGGGCGAGGCACTTTATGGCTACACCTTC. Its translation: CAWSVRGEALYGYTF.

The V gene is TRBV25-1, the J gene TRBJ1-6, with TRBD1 matching 7 bases. The length of the CDR3 is 13 residues. Trimming removed 6 bases from V and 9 bases from J; junction bases left unmatched: 5. Germline V gene sequence: CDR1 MGHDK, CDR2 SYGVNS. CDR3 in DNA: TGTGCCAGCAGAGACAGGGTGGGTTCACCCCTCCACTTT. Translation gives CASRDRVGSPLHF.

The V gene is TRBV6-5, the J gene TRBJ2-7; no reliable D call. The CDR3 loop spans 16 amino acids. Trimming stripped 2 bases from V and 5 bases from J, with 19 bases between. Germline V gene sequence: CDR1 MNHEY, CDR2 SVGAGI. The CDR3: CASSYSRGSGIHEQYF. The CDR3, as DNA: TGTGCCAGCAGTTACAGCCGCGGTTCTGGCATCCACGAGCAGTACTTC.

This clone appeared once. This same CDR3 is encoded by further DNA sequences in the sample. The chain carries TRBV4-3 and TRBJ1-4; 9 bases fit TRBD1. The CDR3 extends over 15 amino acids. With 1 base clipped from V and 8 bases from J, the junction kept 5 bases outside the gene matches. Germline assignment: CDR1 LGHNA and CDR2 YSLEER. CDR3 sequence reads: CASSQGTGVYEKLFF. The CDR3 DNA sequence: TGCGCCAGCAGCCAAGGGACAGGGGTTTACGAAAAACTGTTTTTT.

The table lists this clone with a few counts. The chain has TRBV18 and TRBJ1-1; 8 nucleotides agree with TRBD1. The junction had 22 bases not matched to a gene; V was cut back by 5 bases and J by 2 bases. Germline V gene sequence: CDR1 KGHSH, CDR2 LQKENI. The CDR3 consists of 20 residues. The chain's CDR3 is CASSLRTGLGGLEVNTEAFF. The DNA for the CDR3 is TGTGCCAGCTCATTGCGGACAGGGTTAGGTGGTTTGGAGGTAAACACTGAAGCTTTCTTT.

The V and J genes are TRBV7-2 and TRBJ1-5; no reliable D call. The CDR3 runs to 14 residues. Germline V lookup: CDR1 SGHTA, CDR2 FQGNSA. The V end lost 1 base, the J end lost 5 bases, and 9 bases lay between the germline ends. The CDR3 spells CASSLVRGDQPQHF. The DNA for the CDR3 is TGTGCCAGCAGCTTAGTTCGGGGAGATCAGCCCCAGCATTTT.

The chain is built from TRBV15 and TRBJ1-4; D possibly corresponds to TRBD1 (6 bases). The germline V gene has CDR1 LNHNV and CDR2 YYDKDF (reference sequence). The length of the CDR3 is 16 residues. V shed 4 bases and J shed 7 bases, with 19 bases lying between them. In nucleotides, the CDR3 is TGTGCCACCAGCAAGGGAAAAAGAGAACAGGGTGAAAAACTGTTTTTT. This codes for CATSKGKREQGEKLFF.

The V gene is TRBV28, the J gene TRBJ2-7, with D perhaps TRBD2 (6 bases). V was cut by 5 bases and J by 3 bases, with 17 bases left in between. CDR1 MDHEN and CDR2 SYDVKM come from the germline V gene. The CDR3 length is 15 residues. CDR3 loop: CASSTPSGTFYEQYF. Here the CDR3 DNA reads TGTGCCAGCAGTACCCCCTCCGGGACTTTCTACGAGCAGTACTTC.

The chain is built from TRBV30 and TRBJ1-3; D may be TRBD1 (6 bases). Trimming removed 0 bases from V and 4 bases from J, with 7 bases in between. The CDR3 loop spans 13 amino acids. The germline CDR1 and CDR2 sequences are GTSNPN and SVGIG (reference sequence). The CDR3: CAWSVGTGNTIYF. In nucleotides, the CDR3 is TGTGCCTGGAGTGTTGGGACAGGAAACACCATATATTTT.

The chain couples TRBV7-6 to TRBJ2-2; 9 nucleotides align to TRBD2. CDR1 SGHVS and CDR2 FNYEAQ come from the germline V gene. This CDR3 has 16 amino acids. V was pared by 8 bases and J by 0 bases, with 7 bases of the junction left unmatched. The CDR3 DNA sequence: TGTGCCAGCGGAGATAGCGGGAGATCGAACACCGGGGAGCTGTTTTTT. Protein sequence: CASGDSGRSNTGELFF.

The chain combines TRBV6-1 with TRBJ2-1, with 7 positions matching TRBD1. Germline V gives CDR1 MNHNS, CDR2 SASEGT. The length of the CDR3 is 14 residues. Unmatched junction bases numbered 3, after V lost 3 bases and J lost 4 bases. The CDR3 loop reads CASSDPDRYNEQFF. DNA of the CDR3: TGTGCCAGCAGTGACCCGGACAGGTACAATGAGCAGTTCTTC.

The chain joins TRBV30 to TRBJ2-2; D is unclear. The V gene lost 1 base and the J gene lost 5 bases, with 11 bases spanning the gap. From germline, CDR1 is GTSNPN and CDR2 SVGIG (reference sequence). The CDR3 runs 14 residues. The CDR3 DNA reads as TGTGCCTGGAGTGATGGTACTACTACCGGGGAGCTGTTTTTT. Protein product: CAWSDGTTTGELFF. Together with reference TRBV30 and TRBJ2-2, the CDR3 gives the full variable domain: SQTIHQWPATLVQPVGSPLSLECTVEGTSNPNLYWYRQAAGRGLQLLFYSVGIGQISSEVPQNLSASRPQDRQFILSSKKLLLSDSGFYLCAWSDGTTTGELFFGEGSRLTVL.

This sequence joins TRBV11-2 and TRBJ2-7, with 12 bases matching TRBD1. The CDR3 runs to 17 residues. CDR1 and CDR2 from the germline V gene are SGHAT and FQNNGV. J lost 5 bases, V lost 5 bases, and 13 bases had no gene match. CDR3 coding DNA: TGTGCCAGCAGCGTTCCGGGACAGGGGGCGCGTCTGCACGAGCAGTACTTC. Translation: CASSVPGQGARLHEQYF. Using reference TRBV11-2 and TRBJ2-7 for the parts outside the CDR3, the full variable domain is EAGVAQSPRYKIIEKRQSVAFWCNPISGHATLYWYQQILGQGPKLLIQFQNNGVVDDSQLPKDRFSAERLKGVDSTLKIQPAKLEDSAVYLCASSVPGQGARLHEQYFGPGTRLTVT.

The chain employs TRBV29-1 and TRBJ1-1, with unresolved D. Trimming removed 0 bases at V and 10 bases at J, with 9 bases between. Germline lookup yields CDR1 SQVTM and CDR2 ANQGSEA. The CDR3 is made up of 11 amino acids. CDR3 DNA: TGCAGCGTTGAAGATCCGGGAGTAGCTTTCTTT. Amino acid sequence: CSVEDPGVAFF.

The chain has TRBV11-2 and TRBJ2-1; 8 positions match TRBD2. This CDR3 region has 16 residues. The germline CDR1 and CDR2 sequences are SGHAT and FQNNGV. After removal of 6 bases from V and 0 bases from J, the junction contained 7 bases not matched to a gene. In DNA form, the CDR3 reads TGTGCCAGCAGACCTACTAGCGGCCCCTCCTACAATGAGCAGTTCTTC. Its translation is CASRPTSGPSYNEQFF. The entire variable domain, with the rest obtained from reference TRBV11-2 and TRBJ2-1, is as follows: EAGVAQSPRYKIIEKRQSVAFWCNPISGHATLYWYQQILGQGPKLLIQFQNNGVVDDSQLPKDRFSAERLKGVDSTLKIQPAKLEDSAVYLCASRPTSGPSYNEQFFGPGTRLTVL.

V usage is TRBV21-1 and J usage is TRBJ2-3; the D call of TRBD1 is as the table states it, not checked on the DNA. TRBV21-1 is a listed pseudogene. The CDR3 is 13 amino acids. The CDR3, as DNA: TGTGCCAGCACCCGGACAGGCACAGATACGCAGTATTTT. As protein: CASTRTGTDTQYF.

The V call is TRBV5-6, the J call TRBJ2-4; 10 positions match TRBD2. CDR1 is SGHDT and CDR2 is YYEEEE in the germline V gene. V was clipped by 4 bases and J by 6 bases; unmatched bases: 4. This CDR3 region has 14 residues. CDR3 amino acids: CASSARTSGNIQYF. For the CDR3, the DNA is TGTGCCAGCAGCGCCAGGACTAGCGGAAACATTCAGTACTTC.

The chain employs TRBV28 and TRBJ2-1; D gene ambiguous. The germline V gene encodes CDR1 MDHEN and CDR2 SYDVKM. Trimming cost V 7 bases and J 6 bases, with 22 bases left between them. This CDR3 is 16 amino acids long. The CDR3 DNA is TGTGCCAGCATGACCTCTAGTTCTCCATGGTTCAATGAGCAGTTCTTC. Its protein product is CASMTSSSPWFNEQFF.

The count of this clone is one. The chain combines TRBV9 with TRBJ1-2, with D possibly matching TRBD1 (5 bases). Between the trimmed V and J ends, which lost 4 bases and 7 bases, there was a span of 26 bases. CDR1 and CDR2 (germline): SGDLS, YYNGEE. This CDR3 is 17 amino acids long. This CDR3 reads CASSPRLTDTWSGGYTF. Written as DNA, the CDR3 is TGTGCCAGCAGCCCACGCCTGACGGACACTTGGTCTGGTGGCTACACCTTC.

The J gene is TRBJ1-1, the V gene TRBV19; no definite D call. Trimming shortened V by 8 bases and J by 0 bases, and 19 bases separated the two germline ends. CDR3 length: 16 amino acids. Germline V gene data show CDR1 as LNHDA and CDR2 as SQIVND (reference sequence). The chain's CDR3 is CASREEQKPMNTEAFF. The CDR3 region has the DNA TGTGCCAGTCGAGAGGAACAAAAACCAATGAACACTGAAGCTTTCTTT.

In its sample, this clone was seen a few times. V usage is TRBV19 and J usage is TRBJ2-3; a possible D gene is TRBD2 (5 bases). Germline-derived CDR1 and CDR2 are LNHDA and SQIVND (reference sequence). The CDR3 loop spans 15 amino acids. Trimming left V 7 bases short and J 2 bases short, with 16 bases between. In DNA, the CDR3 is TGTGCCAGTACCCACGAGGCTAGCTACACAGATACGCAGTATTTT. Encoded protein: CASTHEASYTDTQYF.